This is a list of T cell receptor beta chains from one sample in a study of cytomegalovirus exposure and HLA in healthy donors. TCRdb keeps only in-frame clones here, not all; method: immunoSEQ multiplex PCR. This table holds 150,000 to 200,000 clones, approximately 80% found once. The sample consisted of PBMCs. The receptor source for this set is a woman aged 40-49 years in good health and CMV-seronegative. CDR3s include the opening cysteine and the closing phenylalanine or tryptophan. Fields, in order: J gene, CDR3 length, clone size, D gene, V gene, CDR3 protein, CDR3 DNA. The D gene is left open where the match is weak. Clone size is not always given. Where it is, it says once, few, many or a class for expanded clones.

TRBJ2-7	12	NA	TRBD1	TRBV27	CASSLTGVEQYF	TGTGCCAGCAGTCTCACAGGGGTCGAGCAGTACTTC
TRBJ2-3	18	NA	TRBD2	TRBV11-2	CASSLDGGLAGVGDTQYF	TGTGCCAGCAGCTTAGATGGGGGACTAGCGGGAGTAGGGGATACGCAGTATTTT
TRBJ2-7	17	NA	TRBD2	TRBV27	CASSPLGAGGTSYEQYF	TGTGCCAGCAGTCCTCTCGGTGCGGGGGGCACCTCCTACGAGCAGTACTTC
TRBJ1-3	12	once	NA	TRBV5-4	CASSSDGNTIYF	TGTGCCAGCAGCTCAGATGGAAACACCATATATTTT
TRBJ1-2	13	NA	NA	TRBV6-5	CASSSNRDNGYTF	TGTGCCAGCAGTAGTAACAGGGATAATGGCTACACCTTC
TRBJ2-6	18	NA	NA	TRBV9	CASSLYRDSGSGANGLTF	TGTGCCAGCAGCTTGTACCGGGACTCCGGTTCTGGGGCCAACGGCCTGACTTTC
TRBJ1-3	15	once	NA	TRBV7-2	CASSYAGVSGNTIYF	TGTGCCAGCAGCTATGCAGGGGTTAGTGGAAACACCATATATTTT
TRBJ2-3	15	NA	TRBD2	TRBV11-3	CASSLEEAGGHTQYF	TGTGCCAGCAGCTTAGAGGAAGCGGGGGGTCATACGCAGTATTTT
TRBJ2-1	14	NA	TRBD2	TRBV9	CASSAILGRDEQFF	TGTGCCAGCAGCGCTATCCTAGGGAGGGATGAGCAGTTCTTC
TRBJ1-5	13	NA	NA	TRBV27	CASSWASNQPQHF	TGTGCCAGCAGTTGGGCCAGCAATCAGCCCCAGCATTTT
TRBJ2-7	15	NA	TRBD1	TRBV18	CASSSGQVASREQYF	TGTGCCAGCTCCTCAGGACAGGTGGCCTCTCGGGAGCAGTACTTC
TRBJ1-5	15	NA	NA	TRBV15	CAASRDQGGMEPQHF	TGTGCCGCCAGCAGAGATCAAGGGGGAATGGAGCCCCAGCATTTT
TRBJ2-7	13	NA	TRBD2	TRBV4-1	CASSLFGGYEQYF	TGCGCCAGCAGCCTTTTCGGGGGGTACGAGCAGTACTTC
TRBJ2-1	16	NA	NA	TRBV5-1	CASSSQGPSSYNEQFF	TGCGCCAGCAGCTCACAGGGCCCGAGCTCCTACAATGAGCAGTTCTTC